The present T cell receptor (beta chain) was sequenced within a study of blood T cells in healthy people across ages. PCR was performed a second time for about 7 to 12 cycles using a sample-barcoded 5' primer and a J-beta primer mix. MiXCR was run by TCRdb on the 5' RACE reads, yielding one entry per CDR3 protein. There are more than 1 million distinct CDR3 sequences in the sample; 40% to 50% occur only once, and around 18% lies in the top ten. V was cut by 2 bases and J by 4 bases, with 14 bases left in between. The CDR3 extends over 15 amino acids. The germline CDR1 and CDR2 sequences are MGHRA and YSYEKL.

The TCR originated in a woman aged 60-75 years in good health. V usage is TRBV4-1 and J usage is TRBJ1-2; D may be TRBD1 (5 bases). Sequenced input: blood. CDR3 sequence reads: CASSQLQGLSYGYTF. The CDR3 region has the DNA TGCGCCAGCAGCCAACTTCAGGGTCTTAGCTATGGCTACACCTTC.